This T cell receptor (beta chain) came from a study of blood T cells in healthy people across ages. Study overall: About one barcoded beta molecule per two T cells came from capture by template switching.

Combining a sample-barcoded 5' primer with a J-beta primer mix, a second PCR ran for 7 to 11 cycles. TCRdb analysed the 5' RACE reads with MiXCR anew, one entry per CDR3 protein. The sample yields 540,000 or so distinct CDR3 sequences, around 48% seen once. Study observations and caveats: PBMCs were not sorted, which prevented a conclusive comparison of naive versus antigen-experienced cells. Both naive CD4+ cell counts and diversity were greater in long-lived donors than in aged donors.

The CDR3 consists of 14 residues. V was pared by 4 bases and J by 11 bases, with 20 bases between. Germline V gene sequence: CDR1 ENHRY, CDR2 SYGVKD. This clonotype turned up a few times. Its antigen is as yet unknown. This receptor was taken from a man older than 75 in good health. The sample comprised blood. The chain recombines TRBV10-3 with TRBJ2-5, with D perhaps matching TRBD2 (5 bases). DNA of the CDR3: TGTGCCATCAGTGTGGAGGCAGAGACTATGAAGCAGTACTTC. It yields the protein CAISVEAETMKQYF.